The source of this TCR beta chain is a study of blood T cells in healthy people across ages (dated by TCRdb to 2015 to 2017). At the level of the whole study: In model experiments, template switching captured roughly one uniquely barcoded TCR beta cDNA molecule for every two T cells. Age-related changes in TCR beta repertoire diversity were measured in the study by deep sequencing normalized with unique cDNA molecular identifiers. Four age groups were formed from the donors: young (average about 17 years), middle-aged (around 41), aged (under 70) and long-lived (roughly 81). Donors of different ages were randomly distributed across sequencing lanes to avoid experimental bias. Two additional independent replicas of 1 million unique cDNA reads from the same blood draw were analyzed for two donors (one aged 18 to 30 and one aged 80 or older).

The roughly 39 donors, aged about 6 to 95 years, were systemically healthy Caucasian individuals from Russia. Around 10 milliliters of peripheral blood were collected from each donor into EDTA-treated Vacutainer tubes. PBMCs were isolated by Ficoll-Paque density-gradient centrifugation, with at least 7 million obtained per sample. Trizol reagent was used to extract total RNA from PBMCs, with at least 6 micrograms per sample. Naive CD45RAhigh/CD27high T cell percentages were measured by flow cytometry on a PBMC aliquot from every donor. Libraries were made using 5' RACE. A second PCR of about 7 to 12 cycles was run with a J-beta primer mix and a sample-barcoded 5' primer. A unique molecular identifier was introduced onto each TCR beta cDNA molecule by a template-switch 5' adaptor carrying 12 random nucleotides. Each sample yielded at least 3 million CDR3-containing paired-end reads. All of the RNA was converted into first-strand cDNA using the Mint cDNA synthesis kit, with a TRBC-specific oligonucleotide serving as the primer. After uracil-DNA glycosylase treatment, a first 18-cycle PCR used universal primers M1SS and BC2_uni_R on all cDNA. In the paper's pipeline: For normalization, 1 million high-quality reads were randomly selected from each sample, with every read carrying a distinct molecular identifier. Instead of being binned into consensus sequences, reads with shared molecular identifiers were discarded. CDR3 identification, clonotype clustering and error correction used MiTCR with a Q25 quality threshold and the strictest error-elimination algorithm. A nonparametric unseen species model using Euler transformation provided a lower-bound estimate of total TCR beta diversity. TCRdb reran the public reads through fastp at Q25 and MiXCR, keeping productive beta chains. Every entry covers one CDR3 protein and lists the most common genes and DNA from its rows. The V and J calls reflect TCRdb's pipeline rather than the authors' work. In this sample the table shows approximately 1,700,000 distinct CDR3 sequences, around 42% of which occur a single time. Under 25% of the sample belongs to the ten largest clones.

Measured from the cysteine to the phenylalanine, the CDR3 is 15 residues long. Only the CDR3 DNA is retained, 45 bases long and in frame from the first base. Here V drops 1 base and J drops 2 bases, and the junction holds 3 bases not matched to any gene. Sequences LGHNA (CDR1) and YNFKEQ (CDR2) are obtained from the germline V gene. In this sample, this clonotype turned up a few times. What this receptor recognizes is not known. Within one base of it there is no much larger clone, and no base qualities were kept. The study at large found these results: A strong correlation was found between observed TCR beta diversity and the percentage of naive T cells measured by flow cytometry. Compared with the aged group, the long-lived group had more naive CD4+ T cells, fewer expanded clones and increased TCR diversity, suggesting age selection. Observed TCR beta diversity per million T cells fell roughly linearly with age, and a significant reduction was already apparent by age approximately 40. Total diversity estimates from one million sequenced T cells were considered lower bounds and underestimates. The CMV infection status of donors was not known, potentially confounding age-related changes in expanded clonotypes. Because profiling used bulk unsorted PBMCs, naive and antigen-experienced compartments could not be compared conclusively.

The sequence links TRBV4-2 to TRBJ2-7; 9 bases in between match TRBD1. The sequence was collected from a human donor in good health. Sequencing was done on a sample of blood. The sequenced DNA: TGTGCCAGCAGCCAAGGGACAGGGGATACCTACGAGCAGTACTTC. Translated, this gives CASSQGTGDTYEQYF.